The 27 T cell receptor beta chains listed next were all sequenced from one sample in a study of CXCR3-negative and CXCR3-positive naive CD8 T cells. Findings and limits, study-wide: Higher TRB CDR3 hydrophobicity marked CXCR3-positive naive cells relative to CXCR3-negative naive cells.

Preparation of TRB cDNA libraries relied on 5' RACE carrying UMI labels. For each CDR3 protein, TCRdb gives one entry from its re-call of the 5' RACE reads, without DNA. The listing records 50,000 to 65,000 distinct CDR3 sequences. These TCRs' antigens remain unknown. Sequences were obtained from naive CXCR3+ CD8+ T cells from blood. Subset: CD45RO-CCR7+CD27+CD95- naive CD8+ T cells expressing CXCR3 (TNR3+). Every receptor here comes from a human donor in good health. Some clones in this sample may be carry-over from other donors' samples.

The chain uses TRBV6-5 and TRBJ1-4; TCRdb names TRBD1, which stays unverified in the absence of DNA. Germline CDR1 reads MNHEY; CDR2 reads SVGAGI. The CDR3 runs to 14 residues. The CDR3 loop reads CASSWDGPHEKLFF.

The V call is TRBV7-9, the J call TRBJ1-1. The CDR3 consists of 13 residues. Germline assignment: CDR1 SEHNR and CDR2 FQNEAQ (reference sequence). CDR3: CASSFPATTEAFF.

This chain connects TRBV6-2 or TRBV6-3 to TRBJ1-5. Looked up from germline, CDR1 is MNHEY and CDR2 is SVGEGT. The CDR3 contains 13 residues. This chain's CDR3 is CASTPYVNQPQHF.

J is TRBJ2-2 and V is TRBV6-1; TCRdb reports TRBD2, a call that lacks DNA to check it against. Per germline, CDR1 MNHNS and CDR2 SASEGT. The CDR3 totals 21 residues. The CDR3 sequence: CASRGMVQGPLTLNPTGELFF.

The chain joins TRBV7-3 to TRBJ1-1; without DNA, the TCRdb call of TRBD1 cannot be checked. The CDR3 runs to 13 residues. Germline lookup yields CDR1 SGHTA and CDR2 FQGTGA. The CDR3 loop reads CASSRQGGTEAFF.

CDR3 loop: CSVETGRGDSHEQYF. The V and J genes are TRBV29-1 and TRBJ2-7; the D call of TRBD1 rests on TCRdb alone, since no DNA is present to check it. The CDR3 spans 15 residues. The V gene's germline CDR1 is SQVTM and CDR2 ANQGSEA.

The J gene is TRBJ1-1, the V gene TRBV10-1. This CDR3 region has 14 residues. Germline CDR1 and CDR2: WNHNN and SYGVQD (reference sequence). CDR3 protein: CASSDGGRNTEAFF.

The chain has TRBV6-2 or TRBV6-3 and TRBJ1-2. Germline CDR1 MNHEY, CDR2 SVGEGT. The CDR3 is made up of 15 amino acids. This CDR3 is CASSDIRDLVVGYTF.

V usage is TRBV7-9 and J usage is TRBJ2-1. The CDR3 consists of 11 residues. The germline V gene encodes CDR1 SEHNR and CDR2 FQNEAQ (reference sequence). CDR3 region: CASSSMEEQFF.

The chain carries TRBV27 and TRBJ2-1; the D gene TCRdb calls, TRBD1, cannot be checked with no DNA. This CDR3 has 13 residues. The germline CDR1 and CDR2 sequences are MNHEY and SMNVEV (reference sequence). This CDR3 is CASSQFRVDEQFF.

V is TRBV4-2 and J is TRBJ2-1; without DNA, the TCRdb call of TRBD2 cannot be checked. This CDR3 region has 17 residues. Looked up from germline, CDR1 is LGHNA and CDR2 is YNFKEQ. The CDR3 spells CASSQDLETTSYNEQFF.

CDR3 region: CASSRVRQARYNEQFF. The chain uses TRBV23-1 and TRBJ2-1; checking the TCRdb D call of TRBD1 is not possible without DNA. TRBV23-1 is an open reading frame, and its role is uncertain. This CDR3 spans 16 amino acids.

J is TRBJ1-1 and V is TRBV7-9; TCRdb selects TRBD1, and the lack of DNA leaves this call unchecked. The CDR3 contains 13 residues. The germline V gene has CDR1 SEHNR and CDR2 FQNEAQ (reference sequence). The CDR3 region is CVTAGTGETEAFF.

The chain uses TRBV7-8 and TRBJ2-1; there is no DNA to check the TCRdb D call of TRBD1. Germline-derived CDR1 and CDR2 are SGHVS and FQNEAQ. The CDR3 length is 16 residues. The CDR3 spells CASSGGTGSSYNEQFF. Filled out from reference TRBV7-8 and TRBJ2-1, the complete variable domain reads GAGVSQSPRYKVAKRGQDVALRCDPISGHVSLFWYQQALGQGPEFLTYFQNEAQLDKSGLPSDRFFAERPEGSVSTLKIQRTQQEDSAVYLCASSGGTGSSYNEQFFGPGTRLTVL.

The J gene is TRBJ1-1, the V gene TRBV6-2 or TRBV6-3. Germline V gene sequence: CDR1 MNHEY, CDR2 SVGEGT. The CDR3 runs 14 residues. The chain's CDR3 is CATTEEGPNTEAFF.

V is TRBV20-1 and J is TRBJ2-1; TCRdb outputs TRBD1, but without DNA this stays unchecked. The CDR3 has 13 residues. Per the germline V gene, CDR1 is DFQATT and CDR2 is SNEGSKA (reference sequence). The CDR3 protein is CSEGTASYNEQFF.

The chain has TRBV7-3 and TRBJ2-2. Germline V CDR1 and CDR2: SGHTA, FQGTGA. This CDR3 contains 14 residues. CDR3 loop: CASSSSGYTGELFF.

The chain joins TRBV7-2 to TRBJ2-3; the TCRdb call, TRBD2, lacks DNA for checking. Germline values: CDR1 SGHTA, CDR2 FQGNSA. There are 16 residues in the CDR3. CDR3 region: CASSLVGGALTDTQYF.

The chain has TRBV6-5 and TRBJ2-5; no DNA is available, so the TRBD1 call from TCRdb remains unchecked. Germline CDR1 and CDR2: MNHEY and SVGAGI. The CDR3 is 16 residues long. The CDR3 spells CASSYSGQGVMETQYF.

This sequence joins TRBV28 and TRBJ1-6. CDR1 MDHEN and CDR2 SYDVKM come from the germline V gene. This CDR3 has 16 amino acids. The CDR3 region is CASSKQREVYNSPLHF.

CDR3 amino acids: CASGGGTGGRSNQPQHF. The chain couples TRBV12-5 to TRBJ1-5; TCRdb indicates TRBD1, and absent DNA this call remains unverified. CDR1 is LGHNT and CDR2 is FRNRAP in the germline V gene. The CDR3 spans 17 residues.

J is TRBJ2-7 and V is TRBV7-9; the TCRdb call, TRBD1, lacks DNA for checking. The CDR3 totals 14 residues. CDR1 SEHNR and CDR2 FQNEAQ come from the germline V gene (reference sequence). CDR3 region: CASSSGGGAYEQYF.

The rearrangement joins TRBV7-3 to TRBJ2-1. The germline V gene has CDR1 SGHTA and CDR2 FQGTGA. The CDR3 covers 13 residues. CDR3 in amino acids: CASRRDLYDEQFF.

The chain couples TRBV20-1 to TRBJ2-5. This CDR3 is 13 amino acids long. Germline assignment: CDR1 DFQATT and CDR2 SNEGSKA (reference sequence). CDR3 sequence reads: CSATSERVETQYF.

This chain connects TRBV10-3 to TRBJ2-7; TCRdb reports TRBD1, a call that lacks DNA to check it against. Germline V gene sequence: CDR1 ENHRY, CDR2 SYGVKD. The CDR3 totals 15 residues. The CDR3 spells CAISEEGALTYEQYF.

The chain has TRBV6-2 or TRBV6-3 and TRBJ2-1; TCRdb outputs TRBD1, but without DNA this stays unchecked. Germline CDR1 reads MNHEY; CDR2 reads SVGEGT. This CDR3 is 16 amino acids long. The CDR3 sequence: CASRAHLRDREYEQFF.

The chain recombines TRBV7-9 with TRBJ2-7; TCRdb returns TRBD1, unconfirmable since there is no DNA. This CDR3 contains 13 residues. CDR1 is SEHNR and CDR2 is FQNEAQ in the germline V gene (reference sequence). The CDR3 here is CASSSGQNYEQYF.